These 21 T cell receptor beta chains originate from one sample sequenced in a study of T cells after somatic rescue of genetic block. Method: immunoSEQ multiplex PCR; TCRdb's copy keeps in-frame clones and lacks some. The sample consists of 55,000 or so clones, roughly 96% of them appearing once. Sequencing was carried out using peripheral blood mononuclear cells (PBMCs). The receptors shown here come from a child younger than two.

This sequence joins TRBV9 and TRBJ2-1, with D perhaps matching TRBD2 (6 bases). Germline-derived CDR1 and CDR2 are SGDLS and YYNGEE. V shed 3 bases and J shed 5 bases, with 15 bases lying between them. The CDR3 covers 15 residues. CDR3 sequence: CASSAQGGDHNEQFF. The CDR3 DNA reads TGTGCCAGCAGCGCCCAAGGAGGGGACCACAATGAGCAGTTCTTC. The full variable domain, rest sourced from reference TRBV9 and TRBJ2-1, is DSGVTQTPKHLITATGQRVTLRCSPRSGDLSVYWYQQSLDQGLQFLIQYYNGEERAKGNILERFSAQQFPDLHSELNLSSLELGDSALYFCASSAQGGDHNEQFFGPGTRLTVL.

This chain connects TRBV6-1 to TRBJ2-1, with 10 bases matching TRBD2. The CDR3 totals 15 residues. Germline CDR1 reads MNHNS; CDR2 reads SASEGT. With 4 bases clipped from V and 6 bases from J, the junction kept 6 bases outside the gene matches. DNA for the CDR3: TGTGCCAGCAGTGCGTCTAGCGGGAGAAGCAATGAGCAGTTCTTC. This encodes CASSASSGRSNEQFF.

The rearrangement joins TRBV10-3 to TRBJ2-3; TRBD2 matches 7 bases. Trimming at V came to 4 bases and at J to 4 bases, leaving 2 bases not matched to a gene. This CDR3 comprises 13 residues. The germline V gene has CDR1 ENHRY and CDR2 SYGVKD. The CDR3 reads CAISGGGSDTQYF. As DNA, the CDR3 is TGTGCCATCAGTGGGGGGGGGTCAGATACGCAGTATTTT.

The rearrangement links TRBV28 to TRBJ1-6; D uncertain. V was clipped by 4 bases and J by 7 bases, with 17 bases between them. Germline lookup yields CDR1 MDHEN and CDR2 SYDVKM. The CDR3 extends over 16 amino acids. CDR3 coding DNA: TGTGCCAGCAGTTCCCGAGGGCGCGGAGGGAATTCACCCCTCCACTTT. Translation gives CASSSRGRGGNSPLHF.

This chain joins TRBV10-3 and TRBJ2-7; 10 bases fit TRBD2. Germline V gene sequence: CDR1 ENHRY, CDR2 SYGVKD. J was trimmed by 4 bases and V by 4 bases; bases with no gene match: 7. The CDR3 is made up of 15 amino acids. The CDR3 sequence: CAISGIAGGDYEQYF. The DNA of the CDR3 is TGTGCCATCAGTGGTATAGCGGGAGGCGATTACGAGCAGTACTTC.

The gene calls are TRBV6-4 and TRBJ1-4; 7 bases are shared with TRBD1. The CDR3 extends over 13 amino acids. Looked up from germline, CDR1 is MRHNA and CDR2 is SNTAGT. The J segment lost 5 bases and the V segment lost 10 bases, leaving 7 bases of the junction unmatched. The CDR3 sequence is CATVTGRNEKLFF. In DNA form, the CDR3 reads TGTGCCACGGTGACAGGGAGGAATGAAAAACTGTTTTTT.

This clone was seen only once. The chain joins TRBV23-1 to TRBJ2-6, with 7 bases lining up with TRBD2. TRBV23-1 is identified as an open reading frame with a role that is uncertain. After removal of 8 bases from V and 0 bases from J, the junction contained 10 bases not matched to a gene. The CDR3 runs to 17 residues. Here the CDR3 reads CASFPLLAVSGANVLTF. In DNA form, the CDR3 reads TGCGCCAGCTTCCCCCTCCTAGCGGTCTCTGGGGCCAACGTCCTGACTTTC.

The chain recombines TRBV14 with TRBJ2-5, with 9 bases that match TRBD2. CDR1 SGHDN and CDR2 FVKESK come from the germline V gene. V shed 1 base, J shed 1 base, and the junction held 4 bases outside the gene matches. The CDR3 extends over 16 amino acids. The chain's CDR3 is CASSQGPSGIQETQYF. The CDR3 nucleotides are TGTGCCAGCAGCCAAGGCCCTAGCGGGATCCAAGAGACCCAGTACTTC.

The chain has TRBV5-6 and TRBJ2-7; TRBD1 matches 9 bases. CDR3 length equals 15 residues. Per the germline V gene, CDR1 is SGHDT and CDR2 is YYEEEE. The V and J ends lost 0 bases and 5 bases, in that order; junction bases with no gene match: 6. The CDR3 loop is CASSLAGGQGHEQYF. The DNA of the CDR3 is TGTGCCAGCAGCTTGGCCGGGGGACAGGGCCACGAGCAGTACTTC.

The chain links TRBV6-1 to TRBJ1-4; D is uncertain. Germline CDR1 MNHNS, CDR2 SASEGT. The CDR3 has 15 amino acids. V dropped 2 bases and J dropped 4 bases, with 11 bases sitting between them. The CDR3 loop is CASSEMRAHNEKLFF. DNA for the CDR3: TGTGCCAGCAGTGAAATGAGGGCTCATAATGAAAAACTGTTTTTT.

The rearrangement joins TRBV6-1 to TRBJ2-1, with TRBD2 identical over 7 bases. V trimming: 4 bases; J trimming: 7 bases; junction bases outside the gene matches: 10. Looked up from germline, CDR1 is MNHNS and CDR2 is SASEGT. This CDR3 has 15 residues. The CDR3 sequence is CASSGGGRPGNEQFF. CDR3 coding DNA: TGTGCCAGCAGTGGGGGCGGGAGACCCGGGAATGAGCAGTTCTTC.

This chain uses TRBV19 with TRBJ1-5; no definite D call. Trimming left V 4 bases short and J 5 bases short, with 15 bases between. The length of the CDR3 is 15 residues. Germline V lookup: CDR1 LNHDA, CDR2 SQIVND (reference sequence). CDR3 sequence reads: CASSTNPGWDQPQHF. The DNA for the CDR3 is TGTGCCAGTAGTACGAACCCGGGGTGGGATCAGCCCCAGCATTTT.

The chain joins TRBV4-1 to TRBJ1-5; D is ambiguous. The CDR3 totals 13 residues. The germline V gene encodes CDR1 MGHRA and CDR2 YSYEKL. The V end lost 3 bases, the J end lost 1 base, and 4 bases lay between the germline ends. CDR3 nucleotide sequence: TGCGCCAGCAGCCAGGGGAGCAATCAGCCCCAGCATTTT. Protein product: CASSQGSNQPQHF.

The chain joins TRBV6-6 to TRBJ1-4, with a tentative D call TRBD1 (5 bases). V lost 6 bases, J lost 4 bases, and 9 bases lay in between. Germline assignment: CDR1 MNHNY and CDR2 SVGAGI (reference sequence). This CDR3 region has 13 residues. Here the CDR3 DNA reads TGTGCCAGCAGGGGGGGAGTTAATGAAAAACTGTTTTTT. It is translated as CASRGGVNEKLFF.

The CDR3 region is CASSLGFFSEQYF. In DNA, the CDR3 is TGTGCCAGCAGCTTGGGGTTCTTTTCCGAGCAGTACTTC. This chain connects TRBV5-8 to TRBJ2-7; D uncertain. The CDR3 totals 13 residues. The germline CDR1 and CDR2 sequences are SGHTS and YDEGEE. The V end lost 0 bases, the J end lost 6 bases, and 10 bases lay between the germline ends.

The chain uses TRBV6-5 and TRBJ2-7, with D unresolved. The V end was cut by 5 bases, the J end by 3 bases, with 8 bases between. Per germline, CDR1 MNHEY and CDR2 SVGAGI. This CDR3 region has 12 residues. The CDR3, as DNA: TGTGCCAGCAGTCGGCCTGGCTACGAGCAGTACTTC. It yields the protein CASSRPGYEQYF.

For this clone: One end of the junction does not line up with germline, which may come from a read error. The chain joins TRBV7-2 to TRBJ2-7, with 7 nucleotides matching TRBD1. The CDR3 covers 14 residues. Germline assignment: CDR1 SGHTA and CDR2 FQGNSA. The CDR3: CASSRQGSGYKQYF. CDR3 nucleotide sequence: TGTGCCAGCAGCCGACAGGGTTCGGGCTACAAGCAGTACTTC.

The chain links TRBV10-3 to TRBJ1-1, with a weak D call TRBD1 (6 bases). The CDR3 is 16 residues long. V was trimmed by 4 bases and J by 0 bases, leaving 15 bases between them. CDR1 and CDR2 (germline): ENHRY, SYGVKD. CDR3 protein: CAISVGGGRMNTEAFF. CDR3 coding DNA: TGTGCCATCAGTGTGGGAGGGGGACGGATGAACACTGAAGCTTTCTTT.

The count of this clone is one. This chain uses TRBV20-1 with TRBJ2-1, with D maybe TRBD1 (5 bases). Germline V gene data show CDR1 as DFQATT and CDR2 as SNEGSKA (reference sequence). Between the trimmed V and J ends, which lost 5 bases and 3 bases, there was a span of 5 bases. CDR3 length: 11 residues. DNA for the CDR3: TGCAGTGCTGACAGCTACAATGAGCAGTTCTTC. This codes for CSADSYNEQFF.

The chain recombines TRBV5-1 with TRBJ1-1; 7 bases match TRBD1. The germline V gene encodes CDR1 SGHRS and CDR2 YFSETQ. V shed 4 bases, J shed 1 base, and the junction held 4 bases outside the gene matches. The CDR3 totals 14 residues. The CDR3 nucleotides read TGCGCCAGCAGCCCTAGGACAGGGAACACTGAAGCTTTCTTT. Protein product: CASSPRTGNTEAFF.

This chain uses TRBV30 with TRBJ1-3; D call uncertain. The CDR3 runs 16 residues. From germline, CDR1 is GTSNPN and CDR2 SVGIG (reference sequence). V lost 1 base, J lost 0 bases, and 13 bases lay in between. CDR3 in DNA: TGTGCCTGGAGTGCGCCGAGACGGGGCTCTGGAAACACCATATATTTT. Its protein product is CAWSAPRRGSGNTIYF. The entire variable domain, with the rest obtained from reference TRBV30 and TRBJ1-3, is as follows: SQTIHQWPATLVQPVGSPLSLECTVEGTSNPNLYWYRQAAGRGLQLLFYSVGIGQISSEVPQNLSASRPQDRQFILSSKKLLLSDSGFYLCAWSAPRRGSGNTIYFGEGSWLTVV.